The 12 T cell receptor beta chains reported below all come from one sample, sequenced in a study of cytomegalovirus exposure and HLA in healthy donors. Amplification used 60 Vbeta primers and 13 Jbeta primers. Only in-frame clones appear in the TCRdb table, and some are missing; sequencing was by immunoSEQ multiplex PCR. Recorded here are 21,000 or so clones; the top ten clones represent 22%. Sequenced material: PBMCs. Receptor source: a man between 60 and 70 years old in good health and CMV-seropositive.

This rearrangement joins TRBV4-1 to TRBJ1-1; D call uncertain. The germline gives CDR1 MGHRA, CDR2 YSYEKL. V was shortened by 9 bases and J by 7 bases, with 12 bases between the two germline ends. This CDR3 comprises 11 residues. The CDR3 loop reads CARSLAGEAFF. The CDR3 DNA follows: TGCGCCAGAAGTCTTGCCGGTGAAGCTTTCTTT.

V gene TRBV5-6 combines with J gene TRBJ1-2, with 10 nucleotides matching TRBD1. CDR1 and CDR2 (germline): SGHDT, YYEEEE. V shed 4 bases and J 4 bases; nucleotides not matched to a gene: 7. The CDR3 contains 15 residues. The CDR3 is CASSTTGTGVYGYTF. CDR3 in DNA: TGTGCCAGCAGCACGACCGGGACAGGGGTCTATGGCTACACCTTC.

The CDR3 bases are TGTGCCAGCAGCCAAGATCTAGCGGGAGGGATAAATGAGCAGTTCTTC. Translation gives CASSQDLAGGINEQFF. The chain has TRBV4-2 and TRBJ2-1; 12 nucleotides align to TRBD2. Germline CDR1 is LGHNA and CDR2 is YNFKEQ. The CDR3 is 16 amino acids. V gave up 0 bases and J gave up 7 bases; unmatched junction bases: 4.

The CDR3 reads CASSLGTGDEQFF. For the CDR3, the DNA is TGTGCCAGCAGCCTAGGGACGGGGGATGAGCAGTTCTTC. The V gene is TRBV7-9, the J gene TRBJ2-1; D possibly corresponds to TRBD2 (6 bases). V was trimmed by 5 bases and J by 8 bases, leaving 13 bases between them. The CDR3 is 13 residues long. CDR1 and CDR2 (germline): SEHNR, FQNEAQ (reference sequence).

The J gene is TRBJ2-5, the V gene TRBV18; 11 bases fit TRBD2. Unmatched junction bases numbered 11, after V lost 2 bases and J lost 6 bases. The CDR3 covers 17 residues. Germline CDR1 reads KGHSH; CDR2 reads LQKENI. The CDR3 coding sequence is TGTGCCAGCTCACCAAGTGGGACTAGCGGCCCTCAAAAGACCCAGTACTTC. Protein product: CASSPSGTSGPQKTQYF.

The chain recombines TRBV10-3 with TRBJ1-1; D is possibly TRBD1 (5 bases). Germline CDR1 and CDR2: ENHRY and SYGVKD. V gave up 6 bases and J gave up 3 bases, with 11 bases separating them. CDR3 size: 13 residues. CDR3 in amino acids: CAISVQGDTEAFF. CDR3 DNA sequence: TGTGCCATCAGCGTCCAGGGTGACACTGAAGCTTTCTTT.

In DNA form, the CDR3 reads TGCAGCGTAGGGGAATACACCGGGGAGCTGTTTTTT. Translating it yields CSVGEYTGELFF. The V call is TRBV29-1, the J call TRBJ2-2; TRBD1 is a possible D gene (5 bases). The germline V and J ends were trimmed by 6 bases and 3 bases, with 8 bases remaining between them. The CDR3 contains 12 residues. Germline lookup yields CDR1 SQVTM and CDR2 ANQGSEA.

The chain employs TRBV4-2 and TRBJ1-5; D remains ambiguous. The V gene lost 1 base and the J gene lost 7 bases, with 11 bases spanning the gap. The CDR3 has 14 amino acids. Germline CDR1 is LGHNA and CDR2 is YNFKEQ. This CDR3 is CASSQVQVGQPQHF. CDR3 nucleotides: TGTGCCAGCAGCCAAGTCCAGGTAGGCCAGCCCCAGCATTTT.

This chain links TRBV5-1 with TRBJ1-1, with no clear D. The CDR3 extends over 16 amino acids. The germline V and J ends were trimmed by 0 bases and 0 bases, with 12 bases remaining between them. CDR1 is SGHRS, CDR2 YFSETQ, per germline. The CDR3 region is CASSLGGGFMNTEAFF. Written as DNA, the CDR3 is TGCGCCAGCAGCTTGGGTGGCGGCTTCATGAACACTGAAGCTTTCTTT.

In nucleotides, the CDR3 is TGTGCCAGCAGCATAGTCGCGGGACAGGGTAAGCACGAGCAGTACTTC. It specifies CASSIVAGQGKHEQYF. This sequence joins TRBV11-2 and TRBJ2-7; TRBD1 aligns across 9 bases. V was clipped by 5 bases and J by 5 bases; unmatched bases: 13. From germline, CDR1 is SGHAT and CDR2 FQNNGV. This CDR3 spans 16 amino acids. Full variable domain (remainder filled in from reference TRBV11-2 and TRBJ2-7): EAGVAQSPRYKIIEKRQSVAFWCNPISGHATLYWYQQILGQGPKLLIQFQNNGVVDDSQLPKDRFSAERLKGVDSTLKIQPAKLEDSAVYLCASSIVAGQGKHEQYFGPGTRLTVT.

The CDR3 region has the DNA TGTGCCAGCAGCCCTGGGACAGTGAACACTGAAGCTTTCTTT. Encoded protein: CASSPGTVNTEAFF. The V call is TRBV5-6, the J call TRBJ1-1; TRBD1 matches at 7 bases. The germline CDR1 and CDR2 sequences are SGHDT and YYEEEE. V gave up 4 bases and J gave up 0 bases; unmatched junction bases: 3. The CDR3 is made up of 14 amino acids.

Here the CDR3 DNA reads TGCGCCAGCAGCTGGGGAGGGTCCGGAGGCTACACCTTC. It is translated as CASSWGGSGGYTF. The chain uses TRBV5-1 and TRBJ1-2; no clear D. Germline-derived CDR1 and CDR2 are SGHRS and YFSETQ. The CDR3 loop spans 13 amino acids. Between the trimmed V and J ends, which lost 3 bases and 8 bases, there was a span of 14 bases.